What follows describes a single T cell receptor beta chain. In this sample, this clone turned up a few times. Its target antigen remains unknown. One base away there is no much larger clone; base qualities are not given. The sample belongs to a study of CD8+ T cells in alopecia areata (dated by TCRdb to 2016 to 2018). Concerning the study at large: The treated patients took part in an open-label pilot trial in which moderate-to-severe alopecia areata was treated with oral tofacitinib at 5 to 10 mg twice daily. In treated patients, disease severity was measured using the SALT score, which gives the percentage of scalp surface area affected. RNA was obtained with the PAXgene miRNA kit for fixed scalp, the miRNeasy kit for PBMCs, and the RNeasy kit for mouse skin. On the human side, TCRbeta sequencing was run on scalp tissue and on sorted CD4+ and CD8+ peripheral blood T cells from healthy controls and from alopecia areata patients with either patchy or totalis/universalis disease. Biopsies were taken from tofacitinib-treated patients at baseline and at 4 and 24 weeks of treatment, and a later scalp biopsy was taken in several of the tofacitinib-treated patients. TCRbeta CDR3 regions were amplified by immunoSEQ multiplex PCR with 35 Vbeta forward and 13 Jbeta reverse primers. The study used high-throughput TCRbeta sequencing to examine T cell clonal expansion in alopecia areata, in both the C3H/HeJ mouse model and human patients. Clonality in the scalp was compared among normal scalp (n=4), patchy alopecia areata scalp (n=8), and alopecia totalis/universalis scalp (n=8). Patients stayed on tofacitinib for 6 to 18 months and then had 6 months of follow-up off drug so that delayed response and recurrence could be assessed. Results and caveats for the whole study, not just this receptor: Scalp TCR repertoire analysis is complicated because resident alphabeta T cells in normal human skin are also sequenced, whereas mouse skin is dominated by gammadelta T cells. Because the treated cohort was small and had just a single nonresponder, larger studies are needed to establish links between baseline CD8+ expansion and response. Scalp clonality and the number of expanded CD8+ clones among the top 100 scalp clones were significantly decreased by tofacitinib. Many expanded lesional clones persisted in scalp and blood during tofacitinib treatment, which may partly explain relapse after stopping treatment. TCR sequences shared between patients were less clear than in mice, possibly partly because of HLA diversity in the patient population. Compared with normal scalp, lesional scalp had higher clonality and more expanded CD8+ clones, particularly in alopecia totalis/universalis, a pattern that suggests antigenic drive.

From the cysteine through the phenylalanine, the CDR3 covers 17 amino acids. The entry retains the CDR3 DNA only, 51 bases that are in frame from base 1. A distance of 20 bases separates the germline ends of V and J, which lose 5 bases and 4 bases respectively. CDR1 and CDR2 are read off the germline V gene (reference sequence) as SEHNR and FQNEAQ. Interpreted using the paper, the time point label stands for: 4 weeks on oral tofacitinib. Taken with the paper, the label for treatment or condition translates to: oral pan-JAK inhibitor, 5-10 mg twice daily. Lesional scalp punch biopsies and peripheral blood were collected from alopecia areata patients. PBMCs were isolated by density centrifugation and stained for CD3, CD4 and CD8, after which CD4+ and CD8+ T cells were sorted on a FACSAria. Libraries came from the immunoSEQ multiplex PCR assay. RNA was extracted from all samples and reverse transcribed into cDNA, which served as template for TCR sequencing. First-strand cDNA was synthesized using SuperScript III with a 2:1 mix of oligo-dT and random hexamers. A synthetic immune receptor repertoire was used to assess amplification bias, and residual bias was removed computationally. Processing in the source paper ran as follows. Raw reads were preprocessed to remove errors, and CDR3 was defined by IMGT conventions from the conserved cysteine to phenylalanine. Clonality was computed as 1 minus the Shannon entropy, with the entropy normalized by log2 of the number of productive unique TCRs. Whether each scalp clone was CD4 or CD8 was inferred by checking scalp TCRbeta sequences against the CD4 and CD8 repertoires from sorted blood. TCRdb took this table from immuneACCESS and kept in-frame rearrangements with V and J called. Such tables lack part of the clones; where checked against another copy, unresolved V genes explain under half of the gap, and the rest is unexplained. V and J calls and clone size are copied from that table; D and trimming were computed from the DNA. In this sample the table shows fewer than 100,000 clones, 61% of which occur a single time. The ten largest clones add up to roughly a sixth of the sample.

The clonotype was recovered from a human donor with alopecia areata. The sample was CD8+ T cells sorted from blood, taken at week 4, from a patient treated with tofacitinib. This sequence uses TRBV7-9 and TRBJ2-2; no D gene is confidently identified. The sequenced DNA is TGTGCCAGCAGCGTTGCCCGGAACACACTGGGCACCGGGGAGCTGTTTTTT. The resulting protein is CASSVARNTLGTGELFF. Supplemented by the reference TRBV7-9 and TRBJ2-2 proteins around the CDR3, the complete variable domain is DTGVSQNPRHKITKRGQNVTFRCDPISEHNRLYWYRQTLGQGPEFLTYFQNEAQLEKSRLLSDRFSAERPKGSFSTLEIQRTEQGDSAMYLCASSVARNTLGTGELFFGEGSRLTVL.